The sequence of this T cell receptor beta chain was determined in a study of T cell clonality in common variable immunodeficiency. Whole-study findings and limits: CVID subjects showed higher TCRbeta clonality than healthy controls. Fewer deletions and N-nucleotide insertions were reportedly seen in common variable immunodeficiency TCR beta sequences.

Donors gave 5 to 8 ml heparinized peripheral whole blood. Measured with immunoSEQ multiplex PCR; TCRdb has only the in-frame clones, and not every one. The counts give around 30,000 clones, none of them seen only once; around 4% is held by the top ten. This clone was detected a few times. The target antigen is unknown. At one end the junction does not follow the germline gene, possibly because of a read error. The read terminates 3 residues ahead of where the CDR3 ends, so the germline J gene completes it. The CDR3 has 13 residues. Germline assignment: CDR1 SEHNR and CDR2 FQNEAQ (reference sequence). Sequenced input: peripheral blood mononuclear cells. This receptor was taken from a person aged 18 to 69 in good health. This chain links TRBV7-9 with TRBJ2-3; tentative D call: TRBD1 (5 bases). Partial CDR3 DNA: TGTTCCAGCAGCTCCAGGGTACGAGAGACG. It specifies CSSSSRVRET. The CDR3 reads in full as CSSSSRVRETQYF.